Below are 5 T cell receptor beta chains sequenced from a single sample in a study of cytomegalovirus exposure and HLA in healthy donors. With 60 Vbeta and 13 Jbeta primers, the PCR was carried out. TCRdb keeps only in-frame clones here, not all; method: immunoSEQ multiplex PCR. Its table records over 100,000 clones. Specimen: PBMCs. These receptors originate from a man aged 35-49 years in good health and CMV-seropositive.

The rearrangement links TRBV7-8 to TRBJ2-3, with TRBD2 identical over 14 bases. Germline loops: CDR1 SGHVS, CDR2 FQNEAQ. The CDR3 has 19 residues. After removal of 3 bases from V and 3 bases from J, the junction contained 11 bases not matched to a gene. The CDR3 spells CASSLTSGRAVVATDTQYF. The CDR3 nucleotides are TGTGCCAGCAGCTTGACTAGCGGGAGGGCCGTGGTAGCAACAGATACGCAGTATTTT.

The chain employs TRBV11-1 and TRBJ1-2; 9 bases line up with TRBD1. This CDR3 region has 15 residues. Looked up from germline, CDR1 is SGHAT and CDR2 is FQDESV (reference sequence). With 4 bases clipped from V and 8 bases from J, the junction kept 11 bases outside the gene matches. CDR3 DNA sequence: TGTGCCAGCAGCTGGGACTCGGGACAGGGCGGCGGCTACACCTTC. Protein sequence: CASSWDSGQGGGYTF. Full variable domain (missing parts from reference TRBV11-1 and TRBJ1-2): EAEVAQSPRYKITEKSQAVAFWCDPISGHATLYWYRQILGQGPELLVQFQDESVVDDSQLPKDRFSAERLKGVDSTLKIQPAELGDSAMYLCASSWDSGQGGGYTFGSGTRLTVV.

This rearrangement joins TRBV5-4 to TRBJ2-7; the match to TRBD2 covers 12 bases. The length of the CDR3 is 13 residues. V gave up 3 bases and J gave up 6 bases; unmatched junction bases: 1. Germline CDR1 and CDR2: SGHNT and YYREEE (reference sequence). The CDR3 DNA is TGTGCCAGCAGCTCGGGACTAGCGGGCGAGCAGTACTTC. Its translation is CASSSGLAGEQYF. The full variable domain, in which reference TRBV5-4 and TRBJ2-7 provide the parts outside the CDR3, is ETGVTQSPTHLIKTRGQQVTLRCSSQSGHNTVSWYQQALGQGPQFIFQYYREEENGRGNFPPRFSGLQFPNYSSELNVNALELDDSALYLCASSSGLAGEQYFGPGTRLTVT.

V usage is TRBV7-8 and J usage is TRBJ2-5, with a possible D match to TRBD1 (6 bases). Trimming removed 5 bases from V and 4 bases from J, with 17 bases in between. The CDR3 is 15 amino acids. The germline gives CDR1 SGHVS, CDR2 FQNEAQ. The CDR3 DNA sequence: TGTGCCAGCAGCGAACAGGGAAGTCGGAGAGAGACCCAGTACTTC. Encoded protein: CASSEQGSRRETQYF.

This rearrangement joins TRBV15 to TRBJ1-4; tentative D call: TRBD1 (6 bases). From germline, CDR1 is LNHNV and CDR2 YYDKDF (reference sequence). V lost 0 bases and J lost 11, with 19 bases in between. The CDR3 extends over 16 amino acids. The CDR3 nucleotides read TGTGCCACCAGCAGAGATACCGGGACAATCGTAAGGAAACTGTTTTTT. This codes for CATSRDTGTIVRKLFF.